Presented here are 16 T cell receptor beta chains from one specimen sequenced in a study of T cell responses to AZD1222 COVID-19 vaccine. Sequencing was performed with immunoSEQ multiplex PCR; in TCRdb, only in-frame clones are kept and a portion is missing. The profile shows some 160,000 clones, about nine tenths of them singletons. The sequences come from peripheral blood, collected on day 0 of AZD1222 vaccination. These receptor sequences come from an adult in good health.

The CDR3 nucleotides read TGTGCCAGCAGTCCCGGACAGGGGGTTGAAAAACTGTTTTTT. Its translation: CASSPGQGVEKLFF. The chain recombines TRBV7-8 with TRBJ1-4, with 10 bases fitting TRBD1. The CDR3 loop spans 14 amino acids. V was pared by 6 bases and J by 7 bases, with 5 bases of the junction left unmatched. The germline V gene encodes CDR1 SGHVS and CDR2 FQNEAQ.

The V gene is TRBV29-1, the J gene TRBJ1-1; TRBD1 matches at 7 bases. CDR3 length: 14 amino acids. The germline gives CDR1 SQVTM, CDR2 ANQGSEA. Losses at the gene ends were 5 bases for V and 1 base for J; bases not matched to a gene: 7. The CDR3 here is CSVRPTGENTEAFF. As DNA, the CDR3 is TGCAGCGTTCGCCCTACAGGGGAGAACACTGAAGCTTTCTTT.

This clone was seen more than once but under ten times. This chain uses TRBV6-2 or TRBV6-3 with TRBJ2-1; D call uncertain. The V end lost 6 bases, the J end lost 7 bases, and 10 bases lay between the germline ends. The CDR3 length is 12 residues. CDR1 is MNHEY and CDR2 is SVGEGT in the germline V gene. CDR3 sequence (DNA): TGTGCCAGCAGCCCCCGTAGTAATGAGCAGTTCTTC. This gives the protein CASSPRSNEQFF.

V gene TRBV24-1 combines with J gene TRBJ2-3; 11 bases fit TRBD2. This CDR3 is built from 16 residues. Germline lookup yields CDR1 KGHDR and CDR2 SFDVKD. The V gene end was trimmed by 4 bases and the J gene end by 0 bases; junction bases not matched to a gene: 2. The CDR3 nucleotides are TGTGCCACCAGTGAGACTAGCGGGATGAGCACAGATACGCAGTATTTT. Protein sequence: CATSETSGMSTDTQYF.

The V and J genes are TRBV28 and TRBJ2-1; 12 bases are shared with TRBD2. The CDR3 contains 17 residues. Germline trimming cut 4 bases from V and 2 bases from J; bases unmatched to any gene: 6. Germline V lookup: CDR1 MDHEN, CDR2 SYDVKM. This chain's CDR3 is CASSSPTSGSTYNEQFF. Here the CDR3 DNA reads TGTGCCAGCAGTTCCCCGACTAGCGGGAGTACCTACAATGAGCAGTTCTTC. Using reference TRBV28 and TRBJ2-1 for the parts outside the CDR3, the full variable domain is DVKVTQSSRYLVKRTGEKVFLECVQDMDHENMFWYRQDPGLGLRLIYFSYDVKMKEKGDIPEGYSVSREKKERFSLILESASTNQTSMYLCASSSPTSGSTYNEQFFGPGTRLTVL.

The chain has TRBV5-8 and TRBJ1-4, with TRBD1 matching 8 bases. This CDR3 comprises 17 residues. V shed 0 bases and J 0 bases; nucleotides not matched to a gene: 4. Germline assignment: CDR1 SGHTS and CDR2 YDEGEE. As DNA, the CDR3 is TGTGCCAGCAGCTTGGGACAGGGGTCTGCAACTAATGAAAAACTGTTTTTT. As protein: CASSLGQGSATNEKLFF.

The chain joins TRBV6-5 to TRBJ1-2, with D possibly matching TRBD1 (5 bases). The CDR3 sequence is 13 residues long. Trimming stripped 6 bases from V and 5 bases from J, with 13 bases between. Germline lookup yields CDR1 MNHEY and CDR2 SVGAGI. CDR3 coding DNA: TGTGCCAGCAGCGGACATCCTCTTTATGGCTACACCTTC. Translated: CASSGHPLYGYTF.

The chain employs TRBV5-1 and TRBJ1-6; D gene uncertain. From germline, CDR1 is SGHRS and CDR2 YFSETQ. Trimming took off 0 bases at V and 7 bases at J, with 14 bases between the two ends. CDR3 length: 16 residues. The CDR3: CASSLEAGAFNSPLHF. In nucleotides, the CDR3 is TGCGCCAGCAGCTTGGAGGCAGGCGCTTTCAATTCACCCCTCCACTTT.

The genes are TRBV5-1 and TRBJ1-1; D is uncertain. Germline CDR1 and CDR2: SGHRS and YFSETQ. Between the trimmed V and J ends, which lost 0 bases and 7 bases, there was a span of 13 bases. The CDR3 spans 14 residues. The chain's CDR3 is CASSLGQSQREAFF. The CDR3, as DNA: TGCGCCAGCAGCTTGGGTCAAAGCCAACGTGAAGCTTTCTTT.

V is TRBV4-3 and J is TRBJ1-2; D gene ambiguous. In germline, CDR1 is LGHNA, CDR2 YSLEER. V lost 0 bases, J lost 4 bases, and 18 bases lay in between. The CDR3 runs 17 residues. CDR3 sequence: CASSQEPLVDSSYGYTF. The DNA of the CDR3 is TGCGCCAGCAGCCAAGAACCCCTCGTAGATTCGAGCTATGGCTACACCTTC.

The V call is TRBV6-4, the J call TRBJ2-1, with 8 nucleotides matching TRBD2. V dropped 5 bases and J dropped 4; count of bases not matched to a gene: 7. The CDR3 has 15 residues. CDR1 and CDR2 (germline): MRHNA, SNTAGT. The CDR3 reads CASSRWGGGYNEQFF. For the CDR3, the DNA is TGTGCCAGCAGTCGTTGGGGCGGGGGGTACAATGAGCAGTTCTTC.

The chain uses TRBV12-3 or TRBV12-4 and TRBJ1-1, with D possibly being TRBD1 (6 bases). V lost 4 bases to trimming and J lost 4 bases, with 10 bases between them. The CDR3 runs 13 residues. The CDR3 here is CASSSQGSTEAFF. The DNA of the CDR3 is TGTGCCAGCAGTTCCCAGGGGAGCACTGAAGCTTTCTTT.

The chain recombines TRBV28 with TRBJ1-2; the D is unclear. Germline values: CDR1 MDHEN, CDR2 SYDVKM. The CDR3 extends over 12 amino acids. V was shortened by 5 bases and J by 1 base, with 5 bases between the two germline ends. The CDR3 DNA follows: TGTGCCAGCAGTCGCCTTAACTATGGCTACACCTTC. Translating gives CASSRLNYGYTF.

The chain is built from TRBV5-1 and TRBJ2-7, with TRBD2 as a possible D gene (6 bases). Trimming pared 0 bases from V and 6 bases from J, leaving 13 bases between. This CDR3 region has 14 residues. Per germline, CDR1 SGHRS and CDR2 YFSETQ. CDR3 coding DNA: TGCGCCAGCAGCTTGGAAGTGACTAGGAGCGAGCAGTACTTC. Translating it yields CASSLEVTRSEQYF.

The chain is built from TRBV14 and TRBJ1-4; D is unclear. Trimming took off 1 base at V and 8 bases at J, with 8 bases between the two ends. The CDR3 loop spans 13 amino acids. Germline V lookup: CDR1 SGHDN, CDR2 FVKESK. The DNA for the CDR3 is TGTGCCAGCAGCCAAGTAAATTACGAAAAACTGTTTTTT. This encodes CASSQVNYEKLFF.

The V call is TRBV19, the J call TRBJ1-2, with TRBD1 matching 8 bases. Germline loops: CDR1 LNHDA, CDR2 SQIVND (reference sequence). There are 14 residues in the CDR3. V trimming: 3 bases; J trimming: 8 bases; junction bases outside the gene matches: 8. The CDR3 coding sequence is TGTGCCAGTAGTATGCTGACAGGGGCATTGGGCTACACCTTC. Amino acids: CASSMLTGALGYTF. The full variable domain, with the rest looked up from reference TRBV19 and TRBJ1-2, is DGGITQSPKYLFRKEGQNVTLSCEQNLNHDAMYWYRQDPGQGLRLIYYSQIVNDFQKGDIAEGYSVSREKKESFPLTVTSAQKNPTAFYLCASSMLTGALGYTFGSGTRLTVV.